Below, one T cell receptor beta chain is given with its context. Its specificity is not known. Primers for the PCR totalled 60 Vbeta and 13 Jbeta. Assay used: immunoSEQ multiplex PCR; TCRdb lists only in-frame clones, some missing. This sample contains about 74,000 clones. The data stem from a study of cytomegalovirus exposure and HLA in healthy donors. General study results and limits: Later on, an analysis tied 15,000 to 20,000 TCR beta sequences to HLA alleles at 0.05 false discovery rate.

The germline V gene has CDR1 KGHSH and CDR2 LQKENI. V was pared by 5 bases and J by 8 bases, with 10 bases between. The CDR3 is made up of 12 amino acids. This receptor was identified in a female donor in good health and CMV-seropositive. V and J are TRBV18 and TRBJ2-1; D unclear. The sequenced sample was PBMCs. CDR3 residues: CASSTTGDEQFF. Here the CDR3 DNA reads TGTGCCAGCTCAACGACTGGAGATGAGCAGTTCTTC.